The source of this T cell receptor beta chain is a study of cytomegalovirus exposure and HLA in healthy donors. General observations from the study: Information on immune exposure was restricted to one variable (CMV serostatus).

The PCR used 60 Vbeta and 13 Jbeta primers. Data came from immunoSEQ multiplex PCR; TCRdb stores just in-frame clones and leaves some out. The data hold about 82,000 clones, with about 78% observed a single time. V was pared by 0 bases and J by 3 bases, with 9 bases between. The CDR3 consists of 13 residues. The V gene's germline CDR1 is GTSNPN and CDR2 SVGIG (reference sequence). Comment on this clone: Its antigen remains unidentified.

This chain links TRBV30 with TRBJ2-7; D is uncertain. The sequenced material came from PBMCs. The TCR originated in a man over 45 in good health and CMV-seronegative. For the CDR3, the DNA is TGTGCCTGGAGTGTACAACAGAACTACGAGCAGTACTTC. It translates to CAWSVQQNYEQYF. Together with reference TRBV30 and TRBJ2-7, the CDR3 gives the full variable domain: SQTIHQWPATLVQPVGSPLSLECTVEGTSNPNLYWYRQAAGRGLQLLFYSVGIGQISSEVPQNLSASRPQDRQFILSSKKLLLSDSGFYLCAWSVQQNYEQYFGPGTRLTVT.